This paragraph reports one T cell receptor (beta chain). Its antigen is undetermined. Between the trimmed V and J ends, which lost 5 bases and 7 bases, there was a span of 21 bases. Germline V gene lookup returns CDR1 DFQATT and CDR2 SNEGSKA (reference sequence). This CDR3 contains 14 residues. TCRdb reanalysed the reads using MiXCR and keeps one entry per CDR3 protein. In the table there are fewer than 400,000 distinct CDR3 sequences, roughly 18% of which are singletons. The sample belongs to a study of T cell repertoires in cytomegalovirus infection. On the study more broadly: Evidence of both CMV infection and a matching HLA type came from public TCR beta signatures. Study-level findings and limits: CMV-specific TCR beta clonotypes restricted by HLA-C dominated the ex vivo response. Cumulative frequency (of public TCR beta family members) identified carriers of CMV plus the relevant HLA.

The chain links TRBV20-1 to TRBJ2-7; D is undetermined. This TCR was sampled from a human donor in good health (CMV status not recorded). Some clones in this sample may be carry-over from other donors' samples. The specimen sequenced was PBMCs. CDR3 residues: CSAVSGAGGWEQYF. DNA of the CDR3: TGCAGTGCTGTATCGGGCGCCGGCGGATGGGAGCAGTACTTC.